The 2 T cell receptor beta chains below all came from one sample that was sequenced in a study of blood T cell repertoires in COVID-19 (dated by TCRdb to the early 2020s). Libraries were built with the immunoSEQ multiplex PCR assay. TCRdb took over this immuneACCESS table, retaining in-frame rearrangements with V and J assigned. Such tables are incomplete; in checked studies, under half of the missing clones stem from an unresolved V gene, and the remainder is unexplained. A total of 90,000 to 120,000 clones appear in this sample, about 93% of them only once. The ten largest clones add up to approximately 1.2% of the sample. Material: peripheral blood. The receptors were sampled from a woman younger than 45 with acute or convalescent COVID-19.

J is TRBJ1-4 and V is TRBV30; perhaps TRBD1 as D (5 bases). CDR1 and CDR2 (germline): GTSNPN, SVGIG (reference sequence). This CDR3 spans 12 amino acids. Trimming removed 4 bases from V and 6 bases from J, with 9 bases in between. DNA for the CDR3: TGTGCCTGGAAGGACATTGATGAAAAACTGTTTTTT. Protein sequence: CAWKDIDEKLFF.

The chain is built from TRBV10-2 and TRBJ1-5; unclear D gene. With 8 bases removed from V and 4 bases from J, the gap between germline ends came to 6 bases. CDR3 length: 11 amino acids. The V gene's germline CDR1 is WSHSY and CDR2 SAAADI. The CDR3 nucleotides are TGCGCCAGCGGGCTGAATCAGCCCCAGCATTTT. It is translated as CASGLNQPQHF.